The rows below give T cell receptor beta chains drawn from one sample of a study of cytomegalovirus exposure and HLA in healthy donors. Measured with immunoSEQ multiplex PCR; TCRdb has only the in-frame clones, and not every one. Its table records 85,000 to 110,000 clones. The sequencing sample was made of PBMCs. These receptors were collected from a man aged 40-49 years in good health and CMV-seronegative. The CDR3 runs from the conserved cysteine through the conserved F or W. D genes are given only for firm matches.

j_call d_call v_call cdr3_aa cdr3_nt
TRBJ2-7 TRBD2 TRBV18 CASSQFSGTGSLVRYEQYF TGTGCCAGCTCACAATTTAGCGGGACCGGGAGTCTCGTACGCTACGAGCAGTACTTC
TRBJ1-1 . TRBV19 CASSTVMNTEAFF TGTGCCAGTAGTACAGTGATGAACACTGAAGCTTTCTTT
TRBJ2-5 TRBD1 TRBV15 CATSLRTGGRETQYF TGTGCCACCAGCCTGAGGACAGGGGGCCGTGAGACCCAGTACTTC
TRBJ1-2 TRBD1 TRBV29-1 CSAITRTGGDYGYTF TGCAGCGCTATTACCCGGACAGGGGGCGACTATGGCTACACCTTC
TRBJ2-3 TRBD2 TRBV4-3 CASSPIAGGPSSTDTQYF TGCGCCAGCAGCCCTATAGCGGGGGGTCCCAGTAGCACAGATACGCAGTATTTT
TRBJ1-2 . TRBV20-1 CSASPRFGYTF TGCAGTGCTAGCCCCAGGTTCGGCTACACCTTC
TRBJ1-2 TRBD1 TRBV4-3 CASSQGSRTGESYTF TGCGCCAGCAGCCAAGGGTCAAGGACAGGGGAGAGCTACACCTTC
TRBJ2-4 . TRBV6-1 CATTKQERYIQYF TGTGCCACCACTAAACAGGAGAGGTACATTCAGTACTTC
TRBJ2-6 . TRBV30 CAWHVLGGFSSGANVLTF TGTGCCTGGCACGTCCTGGGGGGATTTTCCTCTGGGGCCAACGTCCTGACTTTC
TRBJ2-1 TRBD2 TRBV10-3 CAISQLAGGYNEQFF TGTGCCATCAGCCAACTAGCGGGAGGGTACAATGAGCAGTTCTTC
TRBJ2-7 TRBD1 TRBV27 CASSLSRQGYEQYF TGTGCCAGCAGTTTAAGTCGACAGGGGTACGAGCAGTACTTC
TRBJ1-3 . TRBV4-2 CASSPDLTNSGNTIYF TGTGCCAGCAGCCCGGACTTGACTAACTCTGGAAACACCATATATTTT
TRBJ2-7 TRBD2 TRBV6-1 CASSEMGGTYEQYF TGTGCCAGCAGTGAAATGGGAGGGACCTACGAGCAGTACTTC
TRBJ2-5 . TRBV6-5 CATSERIETQYF TGTGCCACCTCTGAGCGGATAGAGACCCAGTACTTC
TRBJ2-5 . TRBV6-5 CASTPPQGQTQYF TGTGCCAGCACCCCTCCCCAGGGTCAGACCCAGTACTTC
TRBJ2-7 TRBD1 TRBV27 CASSTPGTGIYEQYF TGTGCCAGCAGTACCCCCGGGACAGGGATTTACGAGCAGTACTTC
TRBJ1-2 TRBD1 TRBV27 CASSLSGQGGSYGYTF TGTGCCAGCAGTTTATCGGGACAGGGAGGCTCCTATGGCTACACCTTC
TRBJ1-4 . TRBV18 CASSPLQGLGEKLFF TGTGCCAGCTCACCACTACAGGGATTAGGTGAAAAACTGTTTTTT
TRBJ2-3 . TRBV6-5 CASTAGTRSTDTQYF TGTGCCAGCACCGCCGGGACACGAAGCACAGATACGCAGTATTTT
TRBJ2-3 . TRBV2 CASFGHGEDTQYF TGTGCCAGCTTTGGGCACGGTGAAGATACGCAGTATTTT
TRBJ2-7 TRBD1 TRBV5-1 CASSSTGQTYEQYF TGCGCCAGCAGCTCTACGGGACAGACATACGAGCAGTACTTC
TRBJ2-4 . TRBV19 CASSLEDGLQQYF TGTGCCAGTAGTTTAGAGGACGGACTACAACAGTACTTC
TRBJ2-3 TRBD2 TRBV4-2 CASSSLGSGFTDTQYF TGTGCCAGCAGCTCCCTGGGTAGCGGGTTCACAGATACGCAGTATTTT
TRBJ1-3 . TRBV2 CASSEFAAGNTIYF TGTGCCAGCAGTGAATTTGCGGCTGGAAACACCATATATTTT
TRBJ2-1 TRBD1 TRBV5-1 CASSSGTGNNEQFF TGCGCCAGCAGCTCTGGGACAGGAAACAATGAGCAGTTCTTC
TRBJ2-5 TRBD2 TRBV5-1 CASSPRGVGETQYF TGCGCCAGCAGCCCCCGGGGGGTCGGAGAGACCCAGTACTTC
TRBJ1-1 TRBD1 TRBV7-9 CASSANRGLQSEAFF TGTGCCAGCAGCGCTAACAGGGGGCTGCAGTCTGAAGCTTTCTTT
TRBJ1-5 . TRBV2 CASSIQGTNQPQHF TGTGCCAGCAGCATCCAGGGGACCAATCAGCCCCAGCATTTT
TRBJ2-3 TRBD1 TRBV5-6 CASSYGTDFRDTQYF TGTGCCAGCAGCTATGGGACAGACTTTAGGGATACGCAGTATTTT
TRBJ1-1 TRBD1 TRBV6-4 CASSDGTGREAFF TGTGCCAGCAGTGACGGGACAGGGCGTGAAGCTTTCTTT
TRBJ2-7 . TRBV6-1 CASSEALRYEQYF TGTGCCAGCAGTGAAGCGCTGAGGTACGAGCAGTACTTC
TRBJ1-2 TRBD1 TRBV4-3 CASSQDSTGGNYGYTF TGCGCCAGCAGCCAAGATTCTACAGGGGGTAACTATGGCTACACCTTC
TRBJ2-3 . TRBV5-1 CASSLTTGTDTQYF TGCGCCAGCAGCTTAACTACAGGGACAGATACGCAGTATTTT
TRBJ2-7 TRBD2 TRBV19 CASSMLAGAYEQYF TGTGCCAGTAGTATGCTAGCGGGAGCCTACGAGCAGTACTTC
TRBJ2-6 TRBD1 TRBV18 CASSPPGTGGSRTVANVLTF TGTGCCAGCTCACCACCGGGGACAGGGGGCTCCCGAACTGTGGCCAACGTCCTGACTTTC
TRBJ2-1 . TRBV18 CASSPQGVSYNEQFF TGTGCCAGCTCACCACAGGGGGTATCCTACAATGAGCAGTTCTTC
TRBJ2-2 TRBD1 TRBV6-1 CASSGVQGATGELFF TGTGCCAGCAGTGGGGTACAGGGGGCTACCGGGGAGCTGTTTTTT
TRBJ1-2 . TRBV2 CASREDGRGYTF TGTGCCAGCAGGGAGGACGGGAGGGGCTACACCTTC
TRBJ1-4 TRBD1 TRBV7-9 CASSTRQGRMEKLFF TGTGCCAGCAGCACACGACAGGGTAGGATGGAAAAACTGTTTTTT
TRBJ2-6 TRBD1 TRBV7-2 CASSPQGAGANVLTF TGTGCCAGCAGCCCACAGGGGGCTGGGGCCAACGTCCTGACTTTC
TRBJ2-5 . TRBV5-4 CASSLELARLDQETQYF TGTGCCAGCAGCTTGGAGCTAGCGAGACTAGACCAAGAGACCCAGTACTTC
TRBJ2-5 . TRBV5-1 CASRPGDYQIETQYF TGCGCCAGCAGGCCAGGGGACTACCAGATAGAGACCCAGTACTTC
TRBJ1-5 TRBD1 TRBV30 CAWTTGLDQPQHF TGTGCCTGGACGACAGGGCTCGATCAGCCCCAGCATTTT
TRBJ2-5 . TRBV11-2 CASSLFTGEQYF TGTGCCAGCAGCTTATTCACAGGAGAGCAGTACTTC
TRBJ2-7 TRBD2 TRBV6-5 CASRGGRAYEQYF TGTGCCAGCCGGGGGGGCAGGGCCTACGAGCAGTACTTC
TRBJ1-4 . TRBV4-2 CASSQETGSGNEKLFF TGTGCCAGCAGCCAAGAGACAGGATCGGGGAATGAAAAACTGTTTTTT
TRBJ2-1 . TRBV10-1 CASSDYYNEQFF TGCGCCAGCAGTGATTACTACAATGAGCAGTTCTTC
TRBJ1-2 TRBD1 TRBV19 CATHNRDRGKGYTF TGTGCCACTCATAACCGGGACAGGGGAAAAGGCTACACCTTC
TRBJ2-5 TRBD1 TRBV19 CASRQGQETQYF TGTGCCAGTCGACAGGGCCAAGAGACCCAGTACTTC
TRBJ2-7 TRBD1 TRBV4-3 CASSQRQGSSYEQYF TGCGCCAGCAGCCAGAGACAGGGGAGCTCCTACGAGCAGTACTTC
TRBJ2-5 . TRBV11-2 CASSFFASQETQYF TGTGCCAGCAGCTTCTTCGCCAGCCAAGAGACCCAGTACTTC
TRBJ2-5 . TRBV7-2 CASSLVSTQETQYF TGTGCCAGCAGCTTAGTTAGCACCCAAGAGACCCAGTACTTC
TRBJ2-7 . TRBV6-6 CASTWIGADEQYF TGTGCCAGCACCTGGATAGGGGCCGACGAGCAGTACTTC
TRBJ1-2 . TRBV6-6 CASSYSAAPTVHGYTF TGTGCCAGCAGTTATTCTGCCGCCCCGACAGTGCATGGCTACACCTTC
TRBJ2-1 . TRBV5-1 CASSLIVKGDDNEQFF TGCGCCAGCAGCTTAATCGTAAAGGGGGATGACAATGAGCAGTTCTTC
TRBJ2-3 . TRBV10-3 CASQGGGTDTQYF TGTGCCTCCCAAGGAGGGGGCACAGATACGCAGTATTTT
TRBJ2-2 TRBD2 TRBV5-8 CASRWGLAGVTGELFF TGTGCCAGCAGGTGGGGACTAGCGGGAGTTACCGGGGAGCTGTTTTTT
TRBJ1-3 TRBD1 TRBV11-2 CASSLTGASSGNTIYF TGTGCCAGCAGCTTAACAGGGGCGTCGTCTGGAAACACCATATATTTT
TRBJ1-3 . TRBV25-1 CASCGDSVSGNTIYF TGTGCCAGCTGCGGAGACAGTGTCTCTGGAAACACCATATATTTT